A selection of T cell receptor beta chains follows, all from one sample in a study of control samples from healthy donors and cancer patients. The method was immunoSEQ multiplex PCR; TCRdb's version includes in-frame clones alone and lacks a portion of them. The sample includes 100,000 to 150,000 clones, under 95% seen only once; the top ten take roughly 8.7%. Sequences were obtained from blood. Every receptor here comes from a man younger than 35 in good health. Both conserved end residues are part of each CDR3. The D gene is left open where the match is weak. Clone size is shown for a subset of rows, as once, few, many or a class of expanded clone.

clone size: once; D gene: -; V gene: TRBV5-5; J gene: TRBJ2-2; CDR3 DNA: TGTGCCAGCAGCTCTAGGCCTTTCAACACCGGGGAGCTGTTTTTT; CDR3 protein: CASSSRPFNTGELFF
clone size: -; D gene: -; V gene: TRBV5-4; J gene: TRBJ2-5; CDR3 DNA: TGTGCCAGCAGCTGGGAGAGGGGCCGGGAGACCCAGTACTTC; CDR3 protein: CASSWERGRETQYF
clone size: -; D gene: TRBD1; V gene: TRBV19; J gene: TRBJ1-1; CDR3 DNA: TGTGCCAGTGACAGGGGTGTTGACACTGAAGCTTTCTTT; CDR3 protein: CASDRGVDTEAFF
clone size: -; D gene: -; V gene: TRBV7-9; J gene: TRBJ1-1; CDR3 DNA: TGTGCCAGCAGCTCAGGGGTGGGGCTTGCTGAAGCTTTCTTT; CDR3 protein: CASSSGVGLAEAFF
clone size: -; D gene: -; V gene: TRBV18; J gene: TRBJ1-1; CDR3 DNA: TGTGCCAGCTCGTTTACTACGGGGGGAGCTTTCTTT; CDR3 protein: CASSFTTGGAFF
clone size: once; D gene: TRBD2; V gene: TRBV3-1/TRBV3-2; J gene: TRBJ2-5; CDR3 DNA: TGTGCCAGCAGCCAGGCTAGCGGGGGGGCCTCAGAGACCCAGTACTTC; CDR3 protein: CASSQASGGASETQYF
clone size: -; D gene: -; V gene: TRBV3-1/TRBV3-2; J gene: TRBJ2-5; CDR3 DNA: TGTGCCAGCAGCCAAGATCATCAGGCCCAAGAGACCCAGTACTTC; CDR3 protein: CASSQDHQAQETQYF
clone size: -; D gene: TRBD1; V gene: TRBV6-1; J gene: TRBJ1-3; CDR3 DNA: TGTGCCAGCAGTGAAAGGGACAGGATCTCTGGAAACACCATATATTTT; CDR3 protein: CASSERDRISGNTIYF
clone size: -; D gene: -; V gene: TRBV2; J gene: TRBJ1-2; CDR3 DNA: TGTGCCAGCAGTGAGGCTTACCCCAGGTATGGCTACACCTTC; CDR3 protein: CASSEAYPRYGYTF
clone size: -; D gene: -; V gene: TRBV11-2; J gene: TRBJ2-5; CDR3 DNA: TGTGCCAGCAGCTTAGATCTCGCAGTGCTCCAAGAGACCCAGTACTTC; CDR3 protein: CASSLDLAVLQETQYF
clone size: -; D gene: -; V gene: TRBV2; J gene: TRBJ1-6; CDR3 DNA: TGTGCCAGCAGTGAAGACAGGGCTTTCTATAATTCACCCCTCCACTTT; CDR3 protein: CASSEDRAFYNSPLHF
clone size: -; D gene: TRBD1; V gene: TRBV5-1; J gene: TRBJ1-4; CDR3 DNA: TGCGCCAGCAGCAAGGGACAGGGGAATGAAAAACTGTTTTTT; CDR3 protein: CASSKGQGNEKLFF
clone size: -; D gene: -; V gene: TRBV4-1; J gene: TRBJ2-1; CDR3 DNA: TGCGCCAGCAGCCAAGAGTCCGGGCCGGGGGATGAGCAGTTCTTC; CDR3 protein: CASSQESGPGDEQFF
clone size: -; D gene: -; V gene: TRBV19; J gene: TRBJ1-1; CDR3 DNA: TGTGCCAGTAGTGACTTGGACACTGAAGCTTTCTTT; CDR3 protein: CASSDLDTEAFF
clone size: -; D gene: -; V gene: TRBV24-1; J gene: TRBJ2-3; CDR3 DNA: TGTGCCACCAGTGATTCAGCCAGCACAGATACGCAGTATTTT; CDR3 protein: CATSDSASTDTQYF
clone size: -; D gene: TRBD1; V gene: TRBV7-7; J gene: TRBJ2-7; CDR3 DNA: TGTGCCAGCAGCGTTGGACAGGGCCAATCCTACGAGCAGTACTTC; CDR3 protein: CASSVGQGQSYEQYF
clone size: -; D gene: -; V gene: TRBV5-1; J gene: TRBJ2-5; CDR3 DNA: TGCGCCAGCAGTCGGCAGGACCAAGAGACCCAGTACTTC; CDR3 protein: CASSRQDQETQYF
clone size: -; D gene: -; V gene: TRBV4-1; J gene: TRBJ1-1; CDR3 DNA: TGCGCCAGCAACGTACAGGGTTTAGGTACTGAAGCTTTCTTT; CDR3 protein: CASNVQGLGTEAFF
clone size: -; D gene: -; V gene: TRBV18; J gene: TRBJ1-6; CDR3 DNA: TGTGCCAGCTCACCAAACGGTATGGCGAATAATTCACCCCTCCACTTT; CDR3 protein: CASSPNGMANNSPLHF
clone size: -; D gene: TRBD2; V gene: TRBV4-1; J gene: TRBJ2-3; CDR3 DNA: TGCGCCAGCAGTTCAAGGTGGCTAGCGGGGGCAGATACGCAGTATTTT; CDR3 protein: CASSSRWLAGADTQYF
clone size: -; D gene: -; V gene: TRBV5-1; J gene: TRBJ2-2; CDR3 DNA: TGCGCCAGCAGTGGTTTTGTTAACACCGGGGAGCTGTTTTTT; CDR3 protein: CASSGFVNTGELFF
clone size: -; D gene: TRBD1; V gene: TRBV19; J gene: TRBJ2-7; CDR3 DNA: TGTGCCAGTACTCAGGCCGGGACAGGGGGCGGCTACGAGCAGTACTTC; CDR3 protein: CASTQAGTGGGYEQYF
clone size: -; D gene: -; V gene: TRBV19; J gene: TRBJ2-1; CDR3 DNA: TGTGCCAGTAGTATAGGCAGGAGCGCATACAATGAGCAGTTCTTC; CDR3 protein: CASSIGRSAYNEQFF
clone size: -; D gene: -; V gene: TRBV2; J gene: TRBJ1-5; CDR3 DNA: TGTGCCAGCAGTGAAGCCGGAGGGCAGCCCCAGCATTTT; CDR3 protein: CASSEAGGQPQHF
clone size: -; D gene: -; V gene: TRBV6-5; J gene: TRBJ2-1; CDR3 DNA: TGTGCCACCCTAAGGGGGGGCTACAATGAGCAGTTCTTC; CDR3 protein: CATLRGGYNEQFF
clone size: -; D gene: -; V gene: TRBV12-3/TRBV12-4; J gene: TRBJ1-2; CDR3 DNA: TGTGCCAGCAGCGCCGGACGACCCGGTGGCTACACCTTC; CDR3 protein: CASSAGRPGGYTF
clone size: -; D gene: -; V gene: TRBV2; J gene: TRBJ1-1; CDR3 DNA: TGTGCCAGCAGTGAACCCGCTTTGGGGGGGATGAACACTGAAGCTTTCTTT; CDR3 protein: CASSEPALGGMNTEAFF
clone size: few; D gene: -; V gene: TRBV11-2; J gene: TRBJ1-5; CDR3 DNA: TGTGCCAGCAGCTTAGATTCCGGGCAGCCCCAGCATTTT; CDR3 protein: CASSLDSGQPQHF
clone size: -; D gene: -; V gene: TRBV5-1; J gene: TRBJ2-7; CDR3 DNA: TGCGCCAGCAGCTTAGGTCAGGGGGGAACCTACGAGCAGTACTTC; CDR3 protein: CASSLGQGGTYEQYF
clone size: -; D gene: TRBD1; V gene: TRBV2; J gene: TRBJ1-5; CDR3 DNA: TGTGCCAGCAGTGTTCCCGGGACAGACACCCTTGGTCAGCCCCAGCATTTT; CDR3 protein: CASSVPGTDTLGQPQHF
clone size: -; D gene: -; V gene: TRBV4-1; J gene: TRBJ1-4; CDR3 DNA: TGCGCCAGCAGCGGGACGGCAACTAATGAAAAACTGTTTTTT; CDR3 protein: CASSGTATNEKLFF
clone size: -; D gene: -; V gene: TRBV29-1; J gene: TRBJ1-6; CDR3 DNA: TGCAGCGTTGGGTCCTATAATTCACCCCTCCACTTT; CDR3 protein: CSVGSYNSPLHF
clone size: -; D gene: -; V gene: TRBV7-3; J gene: TRBJ2-5; CDR3 DNA: TGTGCCAGCAGCTTAATGGGGGGACTGGACCAGTACTTC; CDR3 protein: CASSLMGGLDQYF
clone size: once; D gene: -; V gene: TRBV3-1/TRBV3-2; J gene: TRBJ2-2; CDR3 DNA: TGTGCCAGCAGCCAAGGGGGGGCCGGGGAGCTGTTTTTT; CDR3 protein: CASSQGGAGELFF
clone size: -; D gene: -; V gene: TRBV5-1; J gene: TRBJ1-3; CDR3 DNA: TGCGCCAGCAGCTTAATAGGCGGATCATTTTCTGGAAACACCATATATTTT; CDR3 protein: CASSLIGGSFSGNTIYF
clone size: -; D gene: -; V gene: TRBV27; J gene: TRBJ1-1; CDR3 DNA: TGTGCCAGCAGTTGGGCCAGAAACACTGAAGCTTTCTTT; CDR3 protein: CASSWARNTEAFF
clone size: -; D gene: -; V gene: TRBV7-2; J gene: TRBJ2-1; CDR3 DNA: TGTGCCAGCAGCCAAGGCTGGGGTCCCCCTTACAATGAGCAGTTCTTC; CDR3 protein: CASSQGWGPPYNEQFF
clone size: -; D gene: TRBD1; V gene: TRBV3-1/TRBV3-2; J gene: TRBJ2-7; CDR3 DNA: TGTGCCAGCAGCAAAGGGACAGGGTTCTCCTACGAGCAGTACTTC; CDR3 protein: CASSKGTGFSYEQYF
clone size: -; D gene: -; V gene: TRBV5-4; J gene: TRBJ1-2; CDR3 DNA: TGTGCCAGCAGCCCTTTACCGGACATTAACTATGGCTACACCTTC; CDR3 protein: CASSPLPDINYGYTF
clone size: -; D gene: -; V gene: TRBV30; J gene: TRBJ1-6; CDR3 DNA: TGTGCCTGGAGTCACCTTTCGGGTCAGGGCGATTCACCCCTCCACTTT; CDR3 protein: CAWSHLSGQGDSPLHF
clone size: -; D gene: -; V gene: TRBV13; J gene: TRBJ1-1; CDR3 DNA: TGTGCCAGCAGCTTAGTACGCAGGAACACTGAAGCTTTCTTT; CDR3 protein: CASSLVRRNTEAFF